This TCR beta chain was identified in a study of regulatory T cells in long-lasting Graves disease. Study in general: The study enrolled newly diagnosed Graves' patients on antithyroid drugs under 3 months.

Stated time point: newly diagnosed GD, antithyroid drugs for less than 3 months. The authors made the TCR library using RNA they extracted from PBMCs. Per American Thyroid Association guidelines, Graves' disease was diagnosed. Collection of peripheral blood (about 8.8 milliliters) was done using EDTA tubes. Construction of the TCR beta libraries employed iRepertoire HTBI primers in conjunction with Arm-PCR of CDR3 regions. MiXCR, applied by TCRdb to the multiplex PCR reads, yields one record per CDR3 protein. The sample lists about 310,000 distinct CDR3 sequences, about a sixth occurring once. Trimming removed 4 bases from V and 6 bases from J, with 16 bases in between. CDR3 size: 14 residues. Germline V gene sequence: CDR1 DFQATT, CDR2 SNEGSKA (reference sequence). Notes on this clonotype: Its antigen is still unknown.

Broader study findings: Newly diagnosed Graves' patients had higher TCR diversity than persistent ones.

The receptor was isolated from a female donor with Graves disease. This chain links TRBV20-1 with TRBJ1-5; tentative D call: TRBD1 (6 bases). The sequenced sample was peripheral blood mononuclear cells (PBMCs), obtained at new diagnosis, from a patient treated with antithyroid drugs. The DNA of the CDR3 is TGCAGTGCTAAGCCCGGGGGGCAGGGTCAGCCCCAGCATTTT. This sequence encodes CSAKPGGQGQPQHF.